This entry lists 7 T cell receptor beta chains sequenced from one sample in a study of T cell changes during pregnancy in multiple sclerosis. Here immunoSEQ multiplex PCR was the method, and the copy in TCRdb shows in-frame clones only, minus some. The sample carries tens of thousands of clones, 90% to 95% recorded once. The material sequenced was peripheral blood, taken after pregnancy. These receptors were collected from a female donor in good health, enrolled as a control in a pregnancy study.

CDR3 sequence reads: CASSLGGGSGNTIYF. CDR3 bases: TGCGCCAGCAGCTTGGGAGGGGGATCTGGAAACACCATATATTTT. V gene TRBV5-1 combines with J gene TRBJ1-3; D may be TRBD1 (6 bases). Germline V gene data show CDR1 as SGHRS and CDR2 as YFSETQ. V lost 0 bases and J lost 1, with 8 bases in between. The CDR3 contains 15 residues.

This clone was seen a handful of times. The chain recombines TRBV7-9 with TRBJ2-7; possibly TRBD1 for D (6 bases). Germline V gene sequence: CDR1 SEHNR, CDR2 FQNEAQ (reference sequence). V gave up 1 base and J gave up 4 bases, with 11 bases separating them. The CDR3 is made up of 14 amino acids. In DNA form, the CDR3 reads TGTGCCAGCAGCTTAGGTTCAGGGGAATACGAGCAGTACTTC. Residues: CASSLGSGEYEQYF.

This chain connects TRBV15 to TRBJ2-3; perhaps TRBD2 as D (5 bases). Germline assignment: CDR1 LNHNV and CDR2 YYDKDF (reference sequence). The CDR3 is 16 amino acids. V was cut by 1 base and J by 4 bases, with 15 bases left in between. In nucleotides, the CDR3 is TGTGCCACCAGCAGAGGAAAGTTAGGAGCGGCAGATACGCAGTATTTT. It is translated as CATSRGKLGAADTQYF.

The chain uses TRBV27 and TRBJ1-1; possibly TRBD1 for D (5 bases). The germline gives CDR1 MNHEY, CDR2 SMNVEV (reference sequence). The V gene lost 6 bases and the J gene lost 11 bases, with 16 bases spanning the gap. The CDR3 spans 12 residues. The CDR3 is CASSGRGSGAFF. CDR3 nucleotide sequence: TGTGCCAGCAGCGGTAGGGGATCAGGGGCTTTCTTT.

The chain carries TRBV7-8 and TRBJ2-3; D call uncertain. Trimming removed 2 bases from V and 2 bases from J, with 8 bases in between. CDR3 length: 14 amino acids. Germline-derived CDR1 and CDR2 are SGHVS and FQNEAQ. CDR3 DNA: TGTGCCAGCAGCTTAAATAGTCCCACAGATACGCAGTATTTT. Translation: CASSLNSPTDTQYF.

J is TRBJ2-1 and V is TRBV4-2; 9 bases map to TRBD2. This CDR3 contains 15 residues. Germline CDR1 reads LGHNA; CDR2 reads YNFKEQ. J was trimmed by 7 bases and V by 1 base; bases with no gene match: 5. In DNA, the CDR3 is TGTGCCAGCAGCCAAGGAACTAGCGGGTGGAATGAGCAGTTCTTC. It codes for CASSQGTSGWNEQFF.

This sequence joins TRBV5-1 and TRBJ2-7; TRBD2 agrees at 9 bases. Trimming cost V 0 bases and J 6 bases; bases outside gene matches: 19. The CDR3 extends over 19 amino acids. Germline V gene data show CDR1 as SGHRS and CDR2 as YFSETQ. The CDR3 DNA reads as TGCGCCAGCAGCTTGGCTCGGGATAGCGGGAGAAATGCTCTCGGCGAGCAGTACTTC. It is translated as CASSLARDSGRNALGEQYF.